These T cell receptor beta chains were read from a single sample in a study of PD-1 blockade in classical Hodgkin lymphoma. Data came from immunoSEQ multiplex PCR; TCRdb stores just in-frame clones and leaves some out. The sample contains 20,000 to 25,000 clones, 65% to 80% of which appear only once. This material consisted of peripheral blood mononuclear cells (PBMCs), taken before the second cycle of nivolumab. The source of these receptors is a human donor with classical Hodgkin lymphoma. Each CDR3 is given without its conserved first and last residue. Each record gives: J gene, clone size, V gene, CDR3 protein. Clone sizes are given selectively: once, few, many, or a class where the clone is expanded.

TRBJ2-3 few TRBV15 ATSRETEDTQY
TRBJ1-1 - TRBV29-1 SGRSEMNTEAF
TRBJ1-1 few TRBV10-3 AISRQGSMNTEAF
TRBJ2-7 few TRBV28 ASSLTGTGAREQY
TRBJ1-2 - TRBV10-3 AISLQGVYGYT
TRBJ2-1 - TRBV5-1 ASSQGSRGSSYNEQF
TRBJ2-7 - TRBV2 ASSATLYEQY
TRBJ2-1 - TRBV9 ASSVLLAGYNEQF
TRBJ2-3 - TRBV28 ASSLPGDTQY
TRBJ2-7 few TRBV5-1 ASSSGLAGGLRYYEQY
TRBJ2-6 - TRBV6-4 ASSVFDGANVLT
TRBJ2-2 few TRBV4-1 ASSPGTAGELF
TRBJ2-1 - TRBV6-1 ASSPQGANVDEQF
TRBJ2-1 - TRBV25-1 ASSRGHEQF
TRBJ2-3 - TRBV7-9 ASSLSRIQADTQY
TRBJ1-5 - TRBV27 ASSLTGASNQPQH
TRBJ2-2 few TRBV19 ASSPGRGTGELF
TRBJ1-5 - TRBV30 AWGFARSNQPQH
TRBJ1-5 - TRBV11-3 ASSLTTNQPQH
TRBJ1-1 once TRBV5-8 ASSLSDKLQGTAF
TRBJ1-1 - TRBV27 ASSLDRGQSTEAF
TRBJ1-3 few TRBV19 ASKNRGPGNTIY
TRBJ2-7 - TRBV10-3 AISEAGLARSYEQY
TRBJ2-3 - TRBV5-1 ASRWSGASTDTQY
TRBJ1-2 - TRBV4-1 ASSLSGQGYGYT
TRBJ2-1 - TRBV2 ASTTEGRRQF
TRBJ2-1 medium-sized TRBV27 ASSLSRNLYNEQF
TRBJ2-7 - TRBV5-8 ASSPGHSQAYEQY
TRBJ2-4 few TRBV5-6 ASSLRRLAKNIQY
TRBJ1-5 - TRBV19 ASSIYGNQPQH
TRBJ2-5 - TRBV2 ASSGQAQETQY
TRBJ1-1 - TRBV6-9 ASRTGETGFTEAF
TRBJ2-7 - TRBV19 ASKATGASYEQY
TRBJ1-5 - TRBV19 ASSTPTDNQPQH
TRBJ2-7 - TRBV6-5 ASSYSSGREEQY
TRBJ2-3 few TRBV5-1 ASSLSDTQY
TRBJ1-5 - TRBV7-9 ASSSGLGQGMEPQH
TRBJ1-2 - TRBV5-1 ASSLAWAGSADGYT
TRBJ2-3 - TRBV19 ASSILATDPDTQY
TRBJ2-7 - TRBV9 ASSVEGGHEQY
TRBJ2-3 - TRBV7-9 ASSLVPDTQY
TRBJ2-5 - TRBV19 ASSKLGPQETQY
TRBJ2-7 few TRBV29-1 SVEVDGTYEQY
TRBJ2-4 - TRBV7-6 ASSLDREDIQY
TRBJ1-1 few TRBV2 ASRTGQAF
TRBJ1-1 medium-sized TRBV25-1 ASSEFSSDRGTEAF
TRBJ2-2 - TRBV5-1 ASSLGQSLTGELF
TRBJ2-7 - TRBV6-1 ASSEPGLTLGYEQY
TRBJ2-2 - TRBV28 ASTWLRDNTGELF
TRBJ2-1 once TRBV19 ASSRTTGYNEQF
TRBJ1-2 - TRBV5-4 ASSLIQGDYGYT
TRBJ2-6 once TRBV7-2 ASSLVGGTGANVLT
TRBJ1-2 - TRBV9 ASTGGVYGYT